This is a list of T cell receptor beta chains from one sample in a study of T cells in Graves' hyperthyroidism and ophthalmopathy. TCRdb independently ran MiXCR on the multiplex PCR reads; one entry per CDR3 protein. The data contain approximately 370,000 distinct CDR3 sequences, about 18% of them singletons. The sample comprised blood. The receptors here all came from a woman aged 25 to 39 with Graves' hyperthyroidism that later progressed to Graves' ophthalmopathy. Each CDR3 is given with its conserved first and last residue. The order of the fields is clone size, V gene, J gene, D gene, CDR3 protein, CDR3 DNA. D genes are given only for firm matches. Only some rows state a clone size, as once, few, many or a class for expanded clones.

>many|TRBV10-3|TRBJ1-1|TRBD1
CATTEDRGNTEAFF
TGTGCCACGACCGAAGACAGGGGGAACACTGAAGCTTTCTTT
>NA|TRBV7-9|TRBJ2-1|NA
CASSFSRSEAEQFF
TGTGCCAGCAGCTTTAGCAGGTCGGAGGCCGAGCAGTTCTTC
>many|TRBV11-2|TRBJ2-5|TRBD1
CASIRTGGEETQYF
TGTGCCAGCATCCGGACAGGGGGGGAAGAGACCCAGTACTTC
>many|TRBV6-2/TRBV6-3|TRBJ2-7|NA
CASSSTWEQYF
TGTGCCAGCAGTTCAACTTGGGAGCAGTACTTC
>few|TRBV19|TRBJ2-3|NA
CASSIMDGGAQYF
TGTGCCAGTAGTATCATGGACGGGGGTGCGCAGTATTTT
>NA|TRBV7-3|TRBJ2-7|TRBD2
CTSSIGTSGSYEQYF
TGTACCAGCAGCATAGGGACTAGCGGTTCCTACGAGCAGTACTTC
>NA|TRBV27|TRBJ1-2|NA
CASRIRGSLYCYTF
TGTGCCAGCAGGATAAGGGGATCCCTCTATTGCTACACCTTC
>many|TRBV25-1|TRBJ2-1|NA
CASSVGGNRGEQFF
TGTGCCAGCAGTGTTGGTGGAAATCGTGGTGAGCAGTTCTTC
>few|TRBV10-1|TRBJ2-2|NA
CASSESILGNTGELFF
TGCGCCAGCAGTGAGTCGATTCTAGGGAACACCGGGGAGCTGTTTTTT
>many|TRBV29-1|TRBJ1-1|NA
CSILQGNTEAFF
TGCAGCATCTTACAGGGGAACACTGAAGCTTTCTTT
>NA|TRBV19|TRBJ2-2|NA
CASSPRGTQALGRELFF
TGTGCCAGTAGCCCGAGGGGGACGCAGGCGCTAGGCCGGGAGCTGTTTTTT
>many|TRBV7-9|TRBJ1-1|NA
CASSLITGMNTEAFF
TGTGCCAGCAGCTTAATCACGGGCATGAACACTGAAGCTTTCTTT
>many|TRBV11-3|TRBJ2-7|NA
CASRSMKKGDDISYEQYF
TGTGCCAGCAGGTCAATGAAAAAGGGAGACGATATCTCCTACGAGCAGTACTTC
>many|TRBV30|TRBJ1-6|NA
CAWSKTQAPLHF
TGTGCCTGGAGTAAGACGCAGGCACCCCTCCACTTT
>once|TRBV6-2/TRBV6-3|TRBJ1-1|NA
CASRKTRTVNTEAFF
TGTGCCAGCAGAAAAACTAGGACAGTGAACACTGAAGCTTTCTTT
>NA|TRBV11-2|TRBJ2-5|TRBD2
CASSLLGLAEETQYF
TGTGCCAGCAGCTTGCTGGGACTAGCGGAAGAGACCCAGTACTTC
>few|TRBV10-2|TRBJ2-1|NA
CASSESNWFDEQFF
TGCGCCAGCAGTGAGTCGAATTGGTTTGATGAGCAGTTCTTC
>many|TRBV15|TRBJ1-2|NA
CATSSRPATKGGYTF
TGTGCCACCAGCAGTCGGCCAGCGACAAAAGGAGGCTACACCTTC
>many|TRBV18|TRBJ2-3|NA
CASSPQDTQYF
TGTGCCAGCTCACCACAAGATACGCAGTATTTT
>many|TRBV2|TRBJ1-2|NA
CAIPVGPGNYGYTF
TGTGCCATCCCTGTGGGACCCGGAAACTATGGCTACACCTTC
>many|TRBV5-1|TRBJ1-1|NA
CASSRNMNTEAFF
TGCGCCAGCAGCCGAAACATGAACACTGAAGCTTTCTTT
>NA|TRBV27|TRBJ1-6|NA
CASRGRVGSPLHF
TGTGCCAGCAGGGGCAGGGTGGGCTCACCCCTCCACTTT
>NA|TRBV30|TRBJ1-1|NA
CAWGLGGLNTEAFF
TGTGCCTGGGGATTGGGGGGGTTGAACACTGAAGCTTTCTTT
>NA|TRBV9|TRBJ2-1|NA
CASSVDNNEQSF
TGTGCCAGCAGCGTAGATAACAATGAGCAGTCCTTC
>many|TRBV28|TRBJ1-2|NA
CASSLGAGRIHYTF
TGTGCCAGCAGTTTGGGGGCCGGGCGAATACACTACACCTTC
>many|TRBV28|TRBJ1-2|NA
CASSLRGLAYGYTF
TGTGCCAGCAGTTTACGGGGTCTGGCCTATGGCTACACCTTC
>many|TRBV20-1|TRBJ1-4|NA
CSAGQRGGEKLFF
TGCAGTGCCGGGCAAAGGGGTGGTGAAAAACTGTTTTTT
>NA|TRBV28|TRBJ1-2|NA
CASSLLLDGGYTF
TGTGCCAGCAGTTTATTGCTGGACGGGGGCTACACCTTC
>NA|TRBV9|TRBJ2-1|NA
CASSVGGPGNLIHEQFF
TGTGCCAGCAGCGTAGGAGGCCCGGGGAATTTAATCCATGAGCAGTTCTTC
>many|TRBV7-8|TRBJ2-7|NA
CASSQVGRSYEQYF
TGTGCCAGCAGCCAAGTAGGGCGGTCCTACGAGCAGTACTTC
>NA|TRBV30|TRBJ1-4|TRBD1
CAWSFGQGAVENEKLFF
TGTGCCTGGAGTTTCGGACAGGGGGCAGTGGAAAATGAAAAACTGTTTTTT
>few|TRBV28|TRBJ2-6|NA
CASSLYWDVKSGANVLTF
TGTGCCAGCAGTTTATATTGGGACGTCAAGTCTGGGGCCAACGTCCTGACTTTC
>many|TRBV29-1|TRBJ1-4|NA
CSVQRGSNEKLFF
TGCAGCGTTCAGAGGGGCTCGAATGAAAAACTGTTTTTT
>NA|TRBV4-1|TRBJ1-1|NA
CASSQEYRASTEAFF
TGCGCCAGCAGCCAAGAATACCGAGCGAGTACTGAAGCTTTCTTT
>once|TRBV15|TRBJ1-6|NA
CATSARSYNSPLHF
TGTGCCACCAGCGCGCGCTCCTATAATTCACCCCTCCACTTT
>many|TRBV19|TRBJ2-1|NA
CASSGRGYNEQFF
TGTGCCAGTAGTGGCAGGGGATACAATGAGCAGTTCTTC
>many|TRBV12-3/TRBV12-4|TRBJ2-5|NA
CASSFSATQYF
TGTGCCAGCAGTTTCTCAGCAACCCAGTACTTC
>NA|TRBV7-8|TRBJ2-1|NA
CASSSTRTRGNNEQFF
TGTGCCAGCAGCTCTACCCGGACAAGAGGGAACAATGAGCAGTTCTTC
>many|TRBV12-3/TRBV12-4|TRBJ1-5|NA
CASTNSGGSNQPQHF
TGTGCCAGCACCAATTCGGGGGGGAGCAATCAGCCCCAGCATTTT
>few|TRBV11-2|TRBJ2-1|NA
CASSSETGDYNEQFF
TGTGCCAGCAGCTCCGAGACAGGAGACTACAATGAGCAGTTCTTC
>many|TRBV28|TRBJ2-7|TRBD1
CASSFTGAASYEQYF
TGTGCCAGCAGCTTTACAGGGGCGGCCTCCTACGAGCAGTACTTC
>many|TRBV28|TRBJ2-1|TRBD1
CASSGPDRGSYNEQFF
TGTGCCAGCAGTGGGCCGGACAGGGGCTCCTACAATGAGCAGTTCTTC
>NA|TRBV20-1|TRBJ2-1|TRBD2
CSVGTSGRSYNEQFF
TGCAGTGTCGGGACTAGCGGGAGATCCTACAATGAGCAGTTCTTC
>many|TRBV9|TRBJ2-7|NA
CASSPRVASTYEQYF
TGTGCCAGCAGCCCCCGGGTAGCTAGCACCTACGAGCAGTACTTC
>NA|TRBV24-1|TRBJ2-3|TRBD1
CATSPPNRGSDTQYF
TGTGCCACCAGTCCGCCTAACAGGGGTTCAGATACGCAGTATTTT
>many|TRBV5-1|TRBJ1-6|NA
CASSFDTSPLHF
TGCGCCAGCAGCTTCGACACTTCACCCCTCCACTTT
>many|TRBV10-3|TRBJ2-5|NA
CAIKAGVSQETQYF
TGTGCCATCAAGGCCGGGGTTAGTCAAGAGACCCAGTACTTC
>NA|TRBV27|TRBJ2-1|NA
CASSFGGPNEQFF
TGTGCCAGCAGTTTCGGGGGTCCGAATGAGCAGTTCTTC
>many|TRBV6-1|TRBJ2-5|NA
CASSEGLPETQYF
TGTGCCAGCAGTGAAGGCCTACCGGAGACCCAGTACTTC
>few|TRBV27|TRBJ2-3|TRBD2
CASSPIAGDGDTQYF
TGTGCCAGCAGTCCTATAGCGGGAGATGGGGATACGCAGTATTTT
>NA|TRBV7-8|TRBJ2-2|TRBD2
CASSPHHGLAGTGELFF
TGTGCCAGCAGCCCCCACCACGGACTAGCGGGCACCGGGGAGCTGTTTTTT
>once|TRBV9|TRBJ2-7|NA
CASRRAGWGYEQYF
TGTGCCAGCCGACGTGCGGGGTGGGGGTACGAGCAGTACTTC
>many|TRBV12-3/TRBV12-4|TRBJ1-4|TRBD1
CASSPGTGNEKLFF
TGTGCCAGCAGTCCCGGGACAGGGAATGAAAAACTGTTTTTT
>few|TRBV24-1|TRBJ1-6|TRBD1
CATSDLDRGYNSYNSPLHF
TGTGCCACCAGTGACCTGGACAGGGGGTATAATTCCTATAATTCACCCCTCCACTTT
>NA|TRBV12-3/TRBV12-4|TRBJ1-1|TRBD1
CASRSTSGTGGLRAEAFF
TGTGCCAGCAGATCTACTTCCGGGACAGGGGGCTTGAGGGCTGAAGCTTTCTTT
>many|TRBV6-5|TRBJ2-7|NA
CASSYGWQGEVYEQYF
TGTGCCAGCAGTTACGGTTGGCAGGGTGAAGTTTACGAGCAGTACTTC
>many|TRBV27|TRBJ2-7|TRBD1
CASRQTGAYEQYF
TGTGCCAGCAGGCAAACAGGGGCCTACGAGCAGTACTTC
>NA|TRBV20-1|TRBJ2-3|TRBD1
CSASRGPRADTQYF
TGCAGTGCAAGCAGGGGGCCGCGTGCAGATACGCAGTATTTT